Reported below is one T cell receptor (beta chain). What antigen it recognizes has not been identified. No much larger clone exists at a distance of one base, and base qualities are not known. The sample comes from a study of CD8+ T cells in alopecia areata (dated 2018 in TCRdb). Concerning the study at large: Treated patients were enrolled in an open-label pilot trial of oral tofacitinib, 5 to 10 mg twice daily, for moderate-to-severe alopecia areata. Patients received tofacitinib for 6 to 18 months and were then followed off drug for 6 months to check for delayed response and recurrence. For the treated patients, the SALT score, which quantifies what percentage of scalp surface area is affected, served as the measure of disease severity. The study used high-throughput TCRbeta sequencing to examine T cell clonal expansion in alopecia areata, in both the C3H/HeJ mouse model and human patients. On the human side, TCRbeta sequencing was run on scalp tissue and on sorted CD4+ and CD8+ peripheral blood T cells from healthy controls and from alopecia areata patients with either patchy or totalis/universalis disease. Biopsies were taken from tofacitinib-treated patients at baseline and at 4 and 24 weeks of treatment, and a later scalp biopsy was taken in several of the tofacitinib-treated patients. Scalp clonality was compared among normal scalp (n=4), patchy alopecia areata scalp (n=8), and alopecia totalis/universalis scalp (n=8). RNA was extracted with the PAXgene miRNA kit for fixed scalp, the miRNeasy kit for PBMCs, and the RNeasy kit for mouse skin. TCRbeta CDR3 regions were amplified by immunoSEQ multiplex PCR with 35 Vbeta forward and 13 Jbeta reverse primers.

The CDR3, from cysteine to phenylalanine, totals 15 residues. The only DNA kept is the CDR3, 45 bases in frame from the first base. The junction carries 13 bases between V and J, which are trimmed by 4 bases and 1 base respectively. Via the germline V gene, CDR1 is SGHNT and CDR2 YENEEA. In the paper's terms, the treatment or condition label means: oral pan-JAK inhibitor, 5-10 mg twice daily. From alopecia areata patients, peripheral blood was collected along with lesional scalp punch biopsies. After PBMCs were isolated by density centrifugation and stained for CD3, CD4 and CD8, a FACSAria was used to sort CD4+ and CD8+ T cells. Library preparation employed the immunoSEQ multiplex PCR assay. To provide template for TCR sequencing, every sample had RNA extracted and reverse transcribed into cDNA. SuperScript III was used to make first-strand cDNA, primed with a 2:1 mix of oligo-dT and random hexamers. A synthetic immune receptor repertoire was used to assess amplification bias, and residual bias was removed computationally. The source study handled its data this way. Raw reads were preprocessed to remove errors, and CDR3 was defined according to IMGT conventions as the region from the conserved cysteine to phenylalanine. To get clonality, Shannon entropy was normalized by log2 of the number of productive unique TCRs and the result was subtracted from 1. Scalp TCRbeta sequences were cross-referenced with sorted blood CD4 and CD8 repertoires so that the CD4 or CD8 identity of scalp clones could be inferred. The table was pulled from immuneACCESS by TCRdb, which kept in-frame rearrangements only. Such tables lose some clones; where checked, under half of the loss comes from unresolved V genes, and the rest has no known cause. The V and J calls and the clone size are those of that table, but D and trimming were determined from the DNA. Recorded for this sample are around 86,000 clones; about three quarters of them occurred a single time. The top ten constitute around 15% of the sample.

The paper as a whole reports these results and caveats: Shared TCR sequences between patients were less evident than in mice, which may be partly attributable to HLA diversity in the patient population. Compared with normal scalp, lesional scalp, particularly in alopecia totalis/universalis, had higher clonality and more expanded CD8+ clones, which suggests antigenic drive. Because the treated cohort was small and had only one nonresponder, larger studies are needed to examine links between baseline CD8+ expansion and response. With tofacitinib, both scalp clonality and the number of expanded CD8+ clones among the top 100 scalp clones went down significantly. Unlike mouse skin, which is dominated by gammadelta T cells, normal human skin has resident alphabeta T cells that are also sequenced, and this complicates analysis of the scalp TCR repertoire. Many expanded lesional clones were found to persist in scalp and blood during tofacitinib treatment, and relapse after treatment cessation may be partly explained by this persistence.

The TCR comes from a human donor with alopecia areata. This chain joins TRBV11-3 to TRBJ2-5; perhaps TRBD1 is the D gene, with 5 bases matching. The source was CD8+ T cells sorted from blood, collected at week 44, from a patient treated with tofacitinib. The CDR3: CASSSPFDSQETQYF. The nucleotides read TGTGCCAGCAGCTCCCCCTTCGACAGCCAAGAGACCCAGTACTTC.